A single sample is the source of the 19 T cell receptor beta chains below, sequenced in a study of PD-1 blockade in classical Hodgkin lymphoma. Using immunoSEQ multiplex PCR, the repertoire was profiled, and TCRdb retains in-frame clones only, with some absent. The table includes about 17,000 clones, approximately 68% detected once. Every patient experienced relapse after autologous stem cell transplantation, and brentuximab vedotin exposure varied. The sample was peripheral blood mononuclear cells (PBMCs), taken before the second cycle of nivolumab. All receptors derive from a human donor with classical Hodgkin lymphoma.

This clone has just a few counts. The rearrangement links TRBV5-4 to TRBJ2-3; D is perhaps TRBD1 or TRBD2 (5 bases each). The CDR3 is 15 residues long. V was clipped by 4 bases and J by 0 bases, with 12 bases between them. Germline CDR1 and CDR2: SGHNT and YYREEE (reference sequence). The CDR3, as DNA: TGTGCCAGCAGCGCCGGGGCTCAGAGCACAGATACGCAGTATTTT. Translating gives CASSAGAQSTDTQYF. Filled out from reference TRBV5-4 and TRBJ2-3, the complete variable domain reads ETGVTQSPTHLIKTRGQQVTLRCSSQSGHNTVSWYQQALGQGPQFIFQYYREEENGRGNFPPRFSGLQFPNYSSELNVNALELDDSALYLCASSAGAQSTDTQYFGPGTRLTVL.

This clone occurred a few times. Here the CDR3 reads CASSLSRNGGKLFF. CDR3 DNA sequence: TGTGCCAGCAGTTTATCCAGAAATGGAGGAAAACTGTTTTTT. V and J are TRBV28 and TRBJ1-4; D unclear. CDR3 length: 14 residues. Germline V gene lookup returns CDR1 MDHEN and CDR2 SYDVKM. Trimming pared 1 base from V and 10 bases from J, leaving 13 bases between.

CDR3 nucleotide sequence: TGTGCCATCAGTGAGGGACAAACCTACGAGCAGTACTTC. Its translation: CAISEGQTYEQYF. The chain links TRBV10-3 to TRBJ2-7; D possibly corresponds to TRBD1 (5 bases). This CDR3 is 13 amino acids long. CDR1 and CDR2 (germline): ENHRY, SYGVKD. Between the trimmed V and J ends, which lost 2 bases and 2 bases, there was a span of 7 bases.

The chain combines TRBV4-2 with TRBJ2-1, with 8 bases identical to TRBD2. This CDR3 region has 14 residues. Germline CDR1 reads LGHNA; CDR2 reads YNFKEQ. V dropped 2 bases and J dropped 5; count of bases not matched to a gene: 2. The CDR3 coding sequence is TGTGCCAGCAGCCAAAGGGGACTAGACAATGAGCAGTTCTTC. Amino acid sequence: CASSQRGLDNEQFF.

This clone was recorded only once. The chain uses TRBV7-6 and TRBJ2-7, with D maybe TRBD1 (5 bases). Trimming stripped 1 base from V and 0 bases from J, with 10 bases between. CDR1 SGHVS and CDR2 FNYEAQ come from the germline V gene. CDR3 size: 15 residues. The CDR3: CASSLDLDSSYEQYF. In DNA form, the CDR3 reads TGTGCCAGCAGCTTAGACCTCGACAGCTCCTACGAGCAGTACTTC.

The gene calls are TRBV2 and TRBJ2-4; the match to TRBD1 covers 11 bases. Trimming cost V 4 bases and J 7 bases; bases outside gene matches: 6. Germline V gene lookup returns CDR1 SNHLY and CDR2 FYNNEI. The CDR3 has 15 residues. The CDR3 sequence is CASSGTGGARNIQYF. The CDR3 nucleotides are TGTGCCAGCAGTGGGACAGGGGGCGCGAGGAACATTCAGTACTTC.

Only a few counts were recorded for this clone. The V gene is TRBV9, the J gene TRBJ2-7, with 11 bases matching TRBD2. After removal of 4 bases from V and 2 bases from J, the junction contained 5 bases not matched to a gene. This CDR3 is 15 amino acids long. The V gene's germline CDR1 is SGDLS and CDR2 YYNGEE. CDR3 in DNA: TGTGCCAGCAGCCCCCGACTAGCGGGACCCTACGAGCAGTACTTC. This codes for CASSPRLAGPYEQYF.

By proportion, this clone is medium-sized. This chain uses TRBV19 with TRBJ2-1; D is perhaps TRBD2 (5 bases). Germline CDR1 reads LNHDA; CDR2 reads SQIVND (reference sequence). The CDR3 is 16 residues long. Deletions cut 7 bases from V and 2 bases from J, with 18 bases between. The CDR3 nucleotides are TGTGCCAGTAAGGAGGTGAGTGGCGGCGCCTACAATGAGCAGTTCTTC. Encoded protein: CASKEVSGGAYNEQFF.

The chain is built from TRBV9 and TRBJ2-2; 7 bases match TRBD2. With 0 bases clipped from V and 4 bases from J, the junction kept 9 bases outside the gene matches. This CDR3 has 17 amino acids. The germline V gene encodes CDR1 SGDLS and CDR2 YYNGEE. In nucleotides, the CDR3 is TGTGCCAGCAGCGTAGAAGCGGGAATACATGTCACCGGGGAGCTGTTTTTT. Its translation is CASSVEAGIHVTGELFF.

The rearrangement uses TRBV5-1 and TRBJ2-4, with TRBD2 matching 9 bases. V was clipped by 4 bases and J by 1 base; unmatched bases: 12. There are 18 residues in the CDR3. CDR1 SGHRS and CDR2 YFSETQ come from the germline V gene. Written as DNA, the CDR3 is TGCGCCAGCAGCCCGGGCGGGGGGGGGCCTGGGGCCAAAAACATTCAGTACTTC. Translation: CASSPGGGGPGAKNIQYF.

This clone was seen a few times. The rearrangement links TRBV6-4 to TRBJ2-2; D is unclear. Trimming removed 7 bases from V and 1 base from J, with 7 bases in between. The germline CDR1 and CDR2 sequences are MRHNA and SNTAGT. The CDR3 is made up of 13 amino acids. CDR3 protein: CASTKLNTGELFF. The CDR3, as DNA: TGTGCCAGCACCAAGCTGAACACCGGGGAGCTGTTTTTT.

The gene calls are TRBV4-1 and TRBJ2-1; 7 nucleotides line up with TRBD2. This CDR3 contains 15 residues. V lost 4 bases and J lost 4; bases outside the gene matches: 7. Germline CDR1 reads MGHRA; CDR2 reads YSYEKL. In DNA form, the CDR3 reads TGCGCCAGCAGCCCGAATAGCGGGCCATACAATGAGCAGTTCTTC. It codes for CASSPNSGPYNEQFF.

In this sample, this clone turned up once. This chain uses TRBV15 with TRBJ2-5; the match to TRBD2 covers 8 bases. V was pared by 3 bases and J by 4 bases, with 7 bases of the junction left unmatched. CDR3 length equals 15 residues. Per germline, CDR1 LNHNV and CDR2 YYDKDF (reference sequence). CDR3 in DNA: TGTGCCACCAGCAGTAGGACTAGCAGCGGAGAGACCCAGTACTTC. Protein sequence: CATSSRTSSGETQYF.

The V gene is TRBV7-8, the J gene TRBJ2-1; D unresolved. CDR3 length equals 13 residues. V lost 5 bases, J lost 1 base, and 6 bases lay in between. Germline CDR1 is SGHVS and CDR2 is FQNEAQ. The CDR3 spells CASSHTSYNEQFF. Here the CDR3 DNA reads TGTGCCAGCAGCCACACATCCTACAATGAGCAGTTCTTC.

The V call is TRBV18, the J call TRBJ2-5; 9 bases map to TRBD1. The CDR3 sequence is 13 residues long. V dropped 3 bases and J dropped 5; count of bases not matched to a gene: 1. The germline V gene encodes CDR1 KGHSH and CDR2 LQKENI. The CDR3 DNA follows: TGTGCCAGCTCACCTGGGACAGGGGAGACCCAGTACTTC. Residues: CASSPGTGETQYF. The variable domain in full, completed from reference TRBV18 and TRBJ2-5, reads NAGVMQNPRHLVRRRGQEARLRCSPMKGHSHVYWYRQLPEEGLKFMVYLQKENIIDESGMPKERFSAEFPKEGPSILRIQQVVRGDSAAYFCASSPGTGETQYFGPGTRLLVL.

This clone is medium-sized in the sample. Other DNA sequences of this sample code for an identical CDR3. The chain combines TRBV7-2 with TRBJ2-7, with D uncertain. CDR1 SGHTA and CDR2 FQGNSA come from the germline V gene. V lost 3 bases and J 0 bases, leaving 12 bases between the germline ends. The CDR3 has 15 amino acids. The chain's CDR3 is CASSLRTEFSYEQYF. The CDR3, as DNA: TGTGCCAGCAGCTTGCGAACGGAATTCTCCTACGAGCAGTACTTC.

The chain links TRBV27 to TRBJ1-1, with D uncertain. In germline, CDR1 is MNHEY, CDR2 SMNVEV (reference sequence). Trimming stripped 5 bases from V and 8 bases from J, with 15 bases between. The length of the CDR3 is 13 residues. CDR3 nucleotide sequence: TGTGCCAGCAGTCCCCAAGGCCCCCGGGAAGCTTTCTTT. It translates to CASSPQGPREAFF.

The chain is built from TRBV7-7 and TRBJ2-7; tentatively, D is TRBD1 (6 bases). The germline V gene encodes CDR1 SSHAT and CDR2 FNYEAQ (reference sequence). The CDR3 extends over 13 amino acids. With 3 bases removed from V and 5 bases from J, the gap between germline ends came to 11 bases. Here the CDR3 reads CASSFQGSHEQYF. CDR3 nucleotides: TGTGCCAGCAGCTTTCAGGGGAGCCACGAGCAGTACTTC.

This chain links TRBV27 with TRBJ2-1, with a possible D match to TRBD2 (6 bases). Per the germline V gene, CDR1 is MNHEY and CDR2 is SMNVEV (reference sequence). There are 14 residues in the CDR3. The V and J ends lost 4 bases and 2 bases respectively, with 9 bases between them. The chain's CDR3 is CASSSGLPYNEQFF. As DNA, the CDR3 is TGTGCCAGCAGTTCGGGACTTCCCTACAATGAGCAGTTCTTC.